This T cell receptor (beta chain) derives from a study of graft-versus-host responses after intestinal transplantation. Study details: Every recipient underwent anti-thymocyte globulin induction, then tacrolimus and steroids for roughly three years.

With regard to this clone: The antigen is not known.

Profiling relied on immunoSEQ multiplex PCR, and the TCRdb table lists in-frame clones only, not all of them. The sample includes about 70,000 clones, almost 90% of them seen just once. This CDR3 has 15 residues. With V trimmed by 5 bases and J by 5 bases, 9 bases remained unmatched. The germline CDR1 and CDR2 sequences are SGHVS and FNYEAQ. J is TRBJ2-1 and V is TRBV7-6, with 7 bases lining up with TRBD1. The specimen was unstimulated CD8+ T cells sorted from spleen or lymph node cells, collected before transplant. The receptor comes from a human donor who was the organ donor for an intestinal transplant. The CDR3: CASSPSRQGDNEQFF. The CDR3 DNA sequence: TGTGCCAGCAGCCCCAGCCGGCAGGGGGACAATGAGCAGTTCTTC. Looking up the rest from reference TRBV7-6 and TRBJ2-1 gives the full variable domain: GAGVSQSPRYKVTKRGQDVALRCDPISGHVSLYWYRQALGQGPEFLTYFNYEAQQDKSGLPNDRFSAERPEGSISTLTIQRTEQRDSAMYRCASSPSRQGDNEQFFGPGTRLTVL.